Each of the 13 T cell receptor beta chains below was sequenced from the same sample in a study of blood T cell repertoires in COVID-19. Method: immunoSEQ multiplex PCR; TCRdb's copy keeps in-frame clones and lacks some. The table has about 380,000 clones, more than 75% seen once. The sample consisted of peripheral blood. These receptor sequences come from a human donor with acute or convalescent COVID-19. The donor label of this sample is uncertain.

The chain carries TRBV19 and TRBJ1-2; D perhaps matches TRBD1 (5 bases). The CDR3 covers 12 residues. Germline CDR1 reads LNHDA; CDR2 reads SQIVND (reference sequence). V lost 8 bases, J lost 4 bases, and 11 bases lay in between. CDR3 sequence reads: CASSVGAYGYTF. DNA of the CDR3: TGTGCCAGTTCGGTTGGGGCCTATGGCTACACCTTC. The variable domain in full, with the rest retrieved from reference TRBV19 and TRBJ1-2, is DGGITQSPKYLFRKEGQNVTLSCEQNLNHDAMYWYRQDPGQGLRLIYYSQIVNDFQKGDIAEGYSVSREKKESFPLTVTSAQKNPTAFYLCASSVGAYGYTFGSGTRLTVV.

The chain recombines TRBV28 with TRBJ1-2; 10 bases agree with TRBD1. V lost 7 bases to trimming and J lost 4 bases; unmatched junction nucleotides: 15. This CDR3 has 17 residues. Germline V gives CDR1 MDHEN, CDR2 SYDVKM. Written as DNA, the CDR3 is TGTGCCAGCACCGTGGTGGGGACAGGGGAGTCGGGCTATGGCTACACCTTC. Amino acid sequence: CASTVVGTGESGYGYTF.

V and J are TRBV6-2 or TRBV6-3 and TRBJ1-3, with 7 bases fitting TRBD1. CDR3 length: 17 residues. Germline V gene sequence: CDR1 MNHEY, CDR2 SVGEGT. Trimming cost V 6 bases and J 0 bases; bases outside gene matches: 11. The CDR3, as DNA: TGTGCCAGCAGCCCTACCAGGACAGGCGGCTCTGGAAACACCATATATTTT. Amino acid sequence: CASSPTRTGGSGNTIYF.

The chain links TRBV5-1 to TRBJ1-1; TRBD1 matches 8 bases. CDR3 size: 15 residues. The germline V gene has CDR1 SGHRS and CDR2 YFSETQ. Trimming cost V 2 bases and J 5 bases; bases outside gene matches: 8. The DNA for the CDR3 is TGCGCCAGCAGCTTCCGAGACAGGGGAGGAACTGAAGCTTTCTTT. Its protein is CASSFRDRGGTEAFF.

This rearrangement joins TRBV27 to TRBJ2-6; possibly TRBD2 for D (6 bases). Germline CDR1 and CDR2: MNHEY and SMNVEV (reference sequence). The CDR3 loop spans 17 amino acids. V was clipped by 7 bases and J by 2 bases, with 18 bases between them. CDR3 bases: TGTGCCAGCAATCCGGGGCCCGGGGAGGCTGGGGCCAACGTCCTGACTTTC. As protein: CASNPGPGEAGANVLTF.

The gene calls are TRBV2 and TRBJ1-4; no firm D call. Germline V gives CDR1 SNHLY, CDR2 FYNNEI. The CDR3 runs 13 residues. Trimming pared 6 bases from V and 8 bases from J, leaving 13 bases between. CDR3 DNA: TGTGCCAGCAGACCCCCCGGAGGGGAAAAACTGTTTTTT. Amino acid sequence: CASRPPGGEKLFF.

This clone came up many times. This chain joins TRBV7-9 and TRBJ2-3; TRBD1 matches at 7 bases. Germline CDR1 and CDR2: SEHNR and FQNEAQ (reference sequence). With 3 bases clipped from V and 2 bases from J, the junction kept 14 bases outside the gene matches. The CDR3 spans 18 residues. The chain's CDR3 is CASSFPPAGGPFTDTQYF. CDR3 in DNA: TGTGCCAGCAGCTTTCCACCCGCAGGGGGACCCTTCACAGATACGCAGTATTTT. Drawing the rest from reference TRBV7-9 and TRBJ2-3, the complete variable domain is DTGVSQNPRHKITKRGQNVTFRCDPISEHNRLYWYRQTLGQGPEFLTYFQNEAQLEKSRLLSDRFSAERPKGSFSTLEIQRTEQGDSAMYLCASSFPPAGGPFTDTQYFGPGTRLTVL.

This clone has more than one count but fewer than ten. The genes are TRBV6-1 and TRBJ2-7; 10 nucleotides agree with TRBD1. CDR1 is MNHNS, CDR2 SASEGT, per germline. There are 16 residues in the CDR3. The ends lost 0 bases at V and 6 bases at J; junction bases unmatched: 8. CDR3 protein: CASSEARGTGASEQYF. The CDR3 DNA reads as TGTGCCAGCAGTGAAGCGCGCGGGACAGGGGCGTCCGAGCAGTACTTC.

The chain links TRBV5-1 to TRBJ2-1; 10 nucleotides match TRBD2. This CDR3 is 16 amino acids long. V was clipped by 2 bases and J by 3 bases; unmatched bases: 5. Germline assignment: CDR1 SGHRS and CDR2 YFSETQ. CDR3 coding DNA: TGCGCCAGCAGCTTTATTAGCGGGAGGAACTACAATGAGCAGTTCTTC. This codes for CASSFISGRNYNEQFF.

CDR3 sequence: CASSIQAGYYNEQFF. Written as DNA, the CDR3 is TGTGCCAGCAGTATCCAAGCGGGGTACTACAATGAGCAGTTCTTC. The rearrangement uses TRBV6-5 and TRBJ2-1, with 7 bases aligning to TRBD2. The length of the CDR3 is 15 residues. Germline trimming cut 5 bases from V and 3 bases from J; bases unmatched to any gene: 7. Germline V CDR1 and CDR2: MNHEY, SVGAGI.

The chain employs TRBV7-8 and TRBJ1-3; tentatively, D is TRBD1 (5 bases). Looked up from germline, CDR1 is SGHVS and CDR2 is FQNEAQ. V was shortened by 0 bases and J by 0 bases, with 9 bases between the two germline ends. The CDR3 is 16 amino acids. CDR3 bases: TGTGCCAGCAGCTTAGCTTTCGGGGGCTCTGGAAACACCATATATTTT. Encoded protein: CASSLAFGGSGNTIYF.

The table lists this clone with a few counts. V gene TRBV10-3 combines with J gene TRBJ2-7; D possibly corresponds to TRBD2 (6 bases). V lost 0 bases and J 7 bases, leaving 13 bases between the germline ends. The CDR3 is made up of 14 amino acids. The germline CDR1 and CDR2 sequences are ENHRY and SYGVKD. The DNA of the CDR3 is TGTGCCATCAGTGAGTCCGGGGGATTCAAAGAGCAGTACTTC. Residues: CAISESGGFKEQYF.

V and J are TRBV6-1 and TRBJ2-7, with D perhaps matching TRBD2 (6 bases). Trimming took 8 bases from V and 3 from J, leaving 11 bases between them. Germline assignment: CDR1 MNHNS and CDR2 SASEGT. The CDR3 has 12 residues. The CDR3 sequence is CASSGGGYEQYF. The CDR3 coding sequence is TGTGCCAGCTCTGGGGGAGGCTACGAGCAGTACTTC.